Listed below are T cell receptor beta chains from one sample, sequenced in a study of monozygotic twins with inflammatory bowel disease. After re-calling the 5' RACE reads, TCRdb lists one entry per CDR3 protein, DNA absent. The repertoire table contains about 420,000 distinct CDR3 sequences. Sequenced: blood. The source is a human donor with ulcerative colitis or Crohn's disease, or a healthy co-twin of an affected twin (not recorded which). Both conserved end residues are part of each CDR3.

V gene,J gene,CDR3 protein
TRBV7-9,TRBJ2-1,CASSLGQGRFF
TRBV6-2/TRBV6-3,TRBJ2-1,CASSYRNYNEQFF
TRBV6-1,TRBJ1-4,CASSEARTRGGKLFF
TRBV2,TRBJ1-1,CASRVDSREAFF
TRBV29-1,TRBJ2-3,CSVDGLAGGADTQYF
TRBV7-2,TRBJ2-5,CASSPGTSGSVKTQYF
TRBV5-1,TRBJ1-2,CASSYTRLMPEYGYTF
TRBV19,TRBJ2-7,CASRGPGLPGEQYF
TRBV28,TRBJ1-4,CASTLLRAGNEKLFF
TRBV24-1,TRBJ2-1,CATSDFGKGLYNEQFF
TRBV29-1,TRBJ1-1,CSAKAGTGLTEAFF